This T cell receptor (beta chain) was sequenced for a study of T cell repertoires in cytomegalovirus infection (dated by TCRdb to the late 2010s). Broadly, across the study: Donor HLA type was relevant to the analysis, because carriage of CMV infection together with the matching HLA type was indicated by public TCR beta signatures.

Trimming costs V 4 bases and J 0 bases, and their ends lie 9 bases apart. The CDR3 goes from the cysteine to the phenylalanine over 14 residues. Of the read, only the CDR3 DNA is kept; its 42 bases are in frame from base 1. CDR1 and CDR2, per the germline V gene (reference sequence), are MNHEY and SMNVEV. Comments on this clonotype: The antigen it recognizes is unknown. There are no base qualities to consult, and no much larger clone falls within one base.

Study-wide findings and limitations: In the ex vivo response, HLA-C-restricted CMV-specific TCR beta clonotypes were dominant, and in two of eight donors the single most frequent clonotype came from this HLA-C-restricted group. Carriers of CMV infection plus the relevant HLA type were discriminated by the cumulative frequency of public TCR beta family members in the study cohort and in an independent roughly 380-donor cohort.

The listed sequencing device is Illumina HiSeq 1500. The raw public reads went through TCRdb reprocessing: fastp at Q25, MiXCR clone calling, in-frame beta chains kept. One record per CDR3 amino acid sequence lists the most common genes and DNA. Across this sample there are hundreds of thousands of distinct CDR3 sequences, with 15% to 20% seen only once. Jointly, the top ten make up roughly 9% of the sample. The receptor was derived from a human donor in good health (CMV status not recorded). Some clones in this sample may be carry-over from other donors' samples. The chain is assembled from TRBV27 and TRBJ1-2; the D gene assignment is ambiguous. Sequencing used PBMCs. At the DNA level, the sequence is TGTGCCAGCAGTTCTCAGAGGGCTAACTATGGCTACACCTTC. Its product reads: CASSSQRANYGYTF.